A single sample gave rise to the 27 T cell receptor beta chains below, sequenced in a study of OX40 agonist ivuxolimab in advanced cancers. Profiling relied on immunoSEQ multiplex PCR, and the TCRdb table lists in-frame clones only, not all of them. This sample has some 64,000 clones, with about four fifths found just once. The specimen was CD4+ or CD8+ T cells sorted from blood, collected in a trial of the OX40 agonist ivuxolimab. These receptors were obtained from an adult with an advanced solid tumor such as melanoma, head and neck, liver or kidney cancer.

The CDR3 DNA sequence: TGTGCCAGCAGTCGCCGGAGGGGCGATGGTGAAGCTTTCTTT. This gives the protein CASSRRRGDGEAFF. The rearrangement links TRBV6-6 to TRBJ1-1, with D possibly being TRBD1 (5 bases). The CDR3 has 14 residues. The germline V gene has CDR1 MNHNY and CDR2 SVGAGI (reference sequence). V dropped 5 bases and J dropped 7 bases, with 17 bases sitting between them.

The V gene is TRBV11-3, the J gene TRBJ2-7, with D possibly matching TRBD1 (5 bases). The germline CDR1 and CDR2 sequences are SGHNT and YENEEA. This CDR3 is 17 amino acids long. V was cut by 4 bases and J by 1 base, with 20 bases left in between. The CDR3 sequence: CASSSDPRSRESYEQYF. CDR3 DNA sequence: TGTGCCAGCAGCTCAGACCCCCGCTCCAGGGAATCCTACGAGCAGTACTTC.

The chain links TRBV9 to TRBJ1-5; D uncertain. Germline V gene sequence: CDR1 SGDLS, CDR2 YYNGEE. The CDR3 consists of 17 residues. Deletions cut 5 bases from V and 5 bases from J, with 23 bases between. The CDR3 sequence: CASSDKSGSPSDQPQHF. Here the CDR3 DNA reads TGTGCCAGCAGTGACAAATCCGGGTCCCCCTCGGATCAGCCCCAGCATTTT.

The chain has TRBV30 and TRBJ1-5, with a weak D call TRBD1 (5 bases). V was pared by 1 base and J by 1 base, with 14 bases between. CDR3 length equals 16 residues. Germline CDR1 is GTSNPN and CDR2 is SVGIG (reference sequence). The CDR3 DNA sequence: TGTGCCTGGAGTGCTAGGCAGGGAACGAGCAATCAGCCCCAGCATTTT. Protein sequence: CAWSARQGTSNQPQHF.

The CDR3 loop is CASSEAGFGDTQYF. CDR3 coding DNA: TGTGCCAGCAGTGAGGCAGGGTTCGGAGATACGCAGTATTTT. This chain connects TRBV6-4 to TRBJ2-3; a possible D gene is TRBD1 (5 bases). CDR3 length: 14 residues. Trimming took 3 bases from V and 5 from J, leaving 12 bases between them. Germline V CDR1 and CDR2: MRHNA, SNTAGT.

The rearrangement links TRBV10-3 to TRBJ2-5; 9 bases are a match to TRBD2. The DNA matches TRBJ2-7 better at its end, which makes the J call doubtful. This CDR3 has 12 residues. Germline CDR1 is ENHRY and CDR2 is SYGVKD. CDR3 DNA sequence: TGTGCCATCAGCGGGACTAGCAACGAGCAGTACTTC. This gives the protein CAISGTSNEQYF.

This sequence joins TRBV7-9 and TRBJ2-6; maybe TRBD2 (6 bases). V lost 1 base to trimming and J lost 2 bases, with 6 bases between them. This CDR3 has 15 amino acids. Germline V gene lookup returns CDR1 SEHNR and CDR2 FQNEAQ (reference sequence). The CDR3 loop is CASSLGGAGANVLTF. CDR3 in DNA: TGTGCCAGCAGCTTAGGGGGGGCTGGGGCCAACGTCCTGACTTTC. Supplemented by reference TRBV7-9 and TRBJ2-6, the full variable domain reads DTGVSQNPRHKITKRGQNVTFRCDPISEHNRLYWYRQTLGQGPEFLTYFQNEAQLEKSRLLSDRFSAERPKGSFSTLEIQRTEQGDSAMYLCASSLGGAGANVLTFGAGSRLTVL.

The rearrangement uses TRBV27 and TRBJ2-2; D perhaps matches TRBD1 (5 bases). This CDR3 contains 13 residues. V lost 3 bases to trimming and J lost 4 bases, with 6 bases between them. CDR1 and CDR2 (germline): MNHEY, SMNVEV (reference sequence). The CDR3 DNA reads TGTGCCAGCAGTTTTAGGGGCACCGGGGAGCTGTTTTTT. This gives the protein CASSFRGTGELFF.

The chain couples TRBV27 to TRBJ2-1; 10 bases map to TRBD2. After removal of 7 bases from V and 4 bases from J, the junction contained 4 bases not matched to a gene. This CDR3 comprises 14 residues. CDR1 is MNHEY and CDR2 is SMNVEV in the germline V gene (reference sequence). The CDR3: CASTLLAGYNEQFF. CDR3 DNA sequence: TGTGCCAGCACCCTACTAGCGGGATACAATGAGCAGTTCTTC.

J is TRBJ1-2 and V is TRBV7-3; D may be TRBD1 (5 bases). V was pared by 3 bases and J by 5 bases, with 7 bases between. The CDR3 totals 12 residues. Germline V lookup: CDR1 SGHTA, CDR2 FQGTGA. CDR3 amino acids: CASSFGGYGYTF. CDR3 nucleotide sequence: TGTGCCAGCAGCTTTGGGGGTTATGGCTACACCTTC.

This clone was seen only a few times. The chain combines TRBV14 with TRBJ1-4; D is ambiguous. The CDR3 loop spans 17 amino acids. V was pared by 0 bases and J by 8 bases, with 19 bases between. Germline lookup yields CDR1 SGHDN and CDR2 FVKESK. The chain's CDR3 is CASSQDSVGLRREKLFF. The DNA for the CDR3 is TGTGCCAGCAGCCAAGACTCGGTCGGGTTGAGGAGGGAAAAACTGTTTTTT. Together with reference TRBV14 and TRBJ1-4, the CDR3 gives the full variable domain: EAGVTQFPSHSVIEKGQTVTLRCDPISGHDNLYWYRRVMGKEIKFLLHFVKESKQDESGMPNNRFLAERTGGTYSTLKVQPAELEDSGVYFCASSQDSVGLRREKLFFGSGTQLSVL.

A few counts support this clone. CDR3 DNA: TGTGCCAGCAGCGTAGCGGGCCAAAATGGGAAAGATACGCAGTATTTT. Translated: CASSVAGQNGKDTQYF. J is TRBJ2-3 and V is TRBV9; D unclear. The CDR3 consists of 16 residues. Trimming removed 0 bases from V and 5 bases from J, with 16 bases in between. CDR1 and CDR2 from the germline V gene are SGDLS and YYNGEE. Supplemented by reference TRBV9 and TRBJ2-3, the full variable domain reads DSGVTQTPKHLITATGQRVTLRCSPRSGDLSVYWYQQSLDQGLQFLIQYYNGEERAKGNILERFSAQQFPDLHSELNLSSLELGDSALYFCASSVAGQNGKDTQYFGPGTRLTVL.

The rearrangement uses TRBV6-6 and TRBJ1-1; perhaps TRBD1 as D (5 bases). The CDR3 spans 16 residues. Germline lookup yields CDR1 MNHNY and CDR2 SVGAGI (reference sequence). The ends were cut back, 0 bases at V and 6 bases at J, with 17 bases in the middle. CDR3 residues: CASSYSGPRTGPEAFF. For the CDR3, the DNA is TGTGCCAGCAGTTACTCGGGACCAAGGACGGGGCCTGAAGCTTTCTTT.

The chain has TRBV30 and TRBJ1-6, with a tentative D call TRBD1 (6 bases). Germline lookup yields CDR1 GTSNPN and CDR2 SVGIG (reference sequence). V lost 3 bases and J 8 bases, leaving 14 bases between the germline ends. The CDR3 runs 14 residues. This chain's CDR3 is CAWSPDRWDSPLHF. The CDR3 DNA sequence: TGTGCCTGGAGCCCTGACAGGTGGGATTCACCCCTCCACTTT.

The sample holds a few counts of this clone. The chain carries TRBV2 and TRBJ2-7, with TRBD1 matching 8 bases. CDR1 is SNHLY and CDR2 is FYNNEI in the germline V gene. The CDR3 extends over 18 amino acids. J lost 0 bases, V lost 5 bases, and 15 bases had no gene match. In nucleotides, the CDR3 is TGTGCCAGCAGTTTGGACAGGGTTTCAAGCGGTACCTCCTACGAGCAGTACTTC. Translation gives CASSLDRVSSGTSYEQYF.

The chain combines TRBV30 with TRBJ2-7; 10 nucleotides match TRBD1. Unmatched junction bases numbered 1, after V lost 3 bases and J lost 5 bases. CDR1 is GTSNPN, CDR2 SVGIG, per germline (reference sequence). This CDR3 region has 12 residues. The CDR3 is CAWRGQGDEQYF. The CDR3 DNA reads as TGTGCCTGGAGAGGACAGGGGGACGAGCAGTACTTC.

V is TRBV6-6 and J is TRBJ1-5; TRBD1 is a possible D gene (5 bases). V gave up 3 bases and J gave up 6 bases, with 18 bases separating them. The CDR3 has 16 residues. Germline V gives CDR1 MNHNY, CDR2 SVGAGI (reference sequence). The CDR3 loop reads CASSYGRGVGTQPQHF. For the CDR3, the DNA is TGTGCCAGCAGTTATGGGAGAGGGGTCGGCACTCAGCCCCAGCATTTT.

A single count supports this clone. As DNA, the CDR3 is TGTGCCAGCATCAGAGGGTTCGAGCAGTACTTC. Residues: CASIRGFEQYF. The chain carries TRBV28 and TRBJ2-7, with D possibly matching TRBD2 (5 bases). The length of the CDR3 is 11 residues. V was clipped by 7 bases and J by 6 bases, with 10 bases between them. Germline CDR1 is MDHEN and CDR2 is SYDVKM. The full variable domain, in which reference TRBV28 and TRBJ2-7 provide the parts outside the CDR3, is DVKVTQSSRYLVKRTGEKVFLECVQDMDHENMFWYRQDPGLGLRLIYFSYDVKMKEKGDIPEGYSVSREKKERFSLILESASTNQTSMYLCASIRGFEQYFGPGTRLTVT.

V is TRBV30 and J is TRBJ2-3, with D possibly TRBD2 on 5 matching bases. This CDR3 is built from 14 residues. Germline V gives CDR1 GTSNPN, CDR2 SVGIG (reference sequence). Between the trimmed V and J ends, which lost 5 bases and 5 bases, there was a span of 17 bases. This CDR3 is CAWYPWGAIDTQYF. CDR3 nucleotides: TGTGCCTGGTACCCGTGGGGAGCAATAGATACGCAGTATTTT.

The chain couples TRBV2 to TRBJ2-1; D could derive from TRBD1 or TRBD2 (5 bases each). V lost 8 bases and J 4 bases, leaving 27 bases between the germline ends. The CDR3 runs 18 residues. The V gene's germline CDR1 is SNHLY and CDR2 FYNNEI. The CDR3 sequence is CASARDPAYSSFYNEQFF. The CDR3 region has the DNA TGTGCCAGCGCCCGGGACCCCGCATATTCAAGTTTTTACAATGAGCAGTTCTTC.

The chain uses TRBV4-2 and TRBJ2-3; TRBD1 matches 7 bases. Losses at the gene ends were 6 bases for V and 1 base for J; bases not matched to a gene: 7. Germline values: CDR1 LGHNA, CDR2 YNFKEQ. This CDR3 region has 15 residues. The CDR3 nucleotides are TGTGCCAGCAGTATTCGGACAGGAGGCACAGATACGCAGTATTTT. It encodes CASSIRTGGTDTQYF.

J is TRBJ2-3 and V is TRBV18; D possibly corresponds to TRBD2 (5 bases). Germline CDR1 and CDR2: KGHSH and LQKENI. The CDR3 extends over 15 amino acids. V was pared by 6 bases and J by 2 bases, with 15 bases between. CDR3 amino acids: CASSPWTDFTDTQYF. In nucleotides, the CDR3 is TGTGCCAGCTCGCCCTGGACGGACTTCACAGATACGCAGTATTTT. Based on the CDR3 plus reference TRBV18 and TRBJ2-3, the full variable domain is NAGVMQNPRHLVRRRGQEARLRCSPMKGHSHVYWYRQLPEEGLKFMVYLQKENIIDESGMPKERFSAEFPKEGPSILRIQQVVRGDSAAYFCASSPWTDFTDTQYFGPGTRLTVL.

The V call is TRBV18, the J call TRBJ1-1; no clear D. Trimming took 1 base from V and 1 from J, leaving 4 bases between them. The CDR3 is made up of 13 amino acids. Germline CDR1 and CDR2: KGHSH and LQKENI. The CDR3 coding sequence is TGTGCCAGCTCACCACAAAGGAACACTGAAGCTTTCTTT. Translation gives CASSPQRNTEAFF.

This sequence joins TRBV18 and TRBJ2-1; D remains unclear. Germline lookup yields CDR1 KGHSH and CDR2 LQKENI. Trimming took off 3 bases at V and 11 bases at J, with 11 bases between the two ends. The CDR3 has 12 residues. As DNA, the CDR3 is TGTGCCAGCTCACCCACGACCGGTAAGCAGTTCTTC. Translating it yields CASSPTTGKQFF.

The chain links TRBV2 to TRBJ1-5; 9 nucleotides agree with TRBD1. The CDR3 is 14 residues long. V gave up 6 bases and J gave up 2 bases; unmatched junction bases: 2. Germline loops: CDR1 SNHLY, CDR2 FYNNEI. The CDR3 DNA sequence: TGTGCCAGCAGGGACAGGGGAGGCAATCAGCCCCAGCATTTT. Translation gives CASRDRGGNQPQHF.

The gene calls are TRBV28 and TRBJ1-1; D may be TRBD1 (5 bases). Germline assignment: CDR1 MDHEN and CDR2 SYDVKM. This CDR3 is built from 15 residues. Between the trimmed V and J ends, which lost 8 bases and 2 bases, there was a span of 18 bases. The CDR3 DNA reads TGTGCCAGCCTCGGGGGAGACAGTATTAACACTGAAGCTTTCTTT. Its protein product is CASLGGDSINTEAFF.

The rearrangement uses TRBV10-3 and TRBJ2-7, with 7 nucleotides matching TRBD1. Trimming at V came to 6 bases and at J to 7 bases, leaving 12 bases not matched to a gene. The CDR3 has 14 amino acids. Looked up from germline, CDR1 is ENHRY and CDR2 is SYGVKD. CDR3 region: CAISESGQMGEQYF. CDR3 sequence (DNA): TGTGCCATCAGCGAATCGGGACAGATGGGAGAGCAGTACTTC.